This T cell receptor (beta chain) stems from a study of regulatory T cells in long-lasting Graves disease. Time point noted: persistent/refractory GD, antithyroid drugs over 5 years with positive TRAb. The TCR library was prepared using RNA isolated from PBMCs. Sequencing libraries for TCR beta were prepared with iRepertoire HTBI primers and Arm-PCR of CDR3 regions. TCRdb passed the multiplex PCR reads through MiXCR, listing each CDR3 protein once. This table holds around 400,000 distinct CDR3 sequences, 20% to 25% found once. This TCR was recovered from a woman in her 40s with Graves disease. This specimen was peripheral blood mononuclear cells (PBMCs), taken when the disease was refractory, from a patient treated with antithyroid drugs.

The CDR3 loop is CASSSLNRANTGELFF. For the CDR3, the DNA is TGCGCCAGCAGCTCTCTGAACAGGGCGAACACCGGGGAGCTGTTTTTT. V usage is TRBV5-1 and J usage is TRBJ2-2; D may be TRBD1 (6 bases). In germline, CDR1 is SGHRS, CDR2 YFSETQ. This CDR3 spans 16 amino acids. V lost 3 bases, J lost 0 bases, and 12 bases lay in between.